What follows are 23 T cell receptor beta chains derived from one specimen sequenced in a study of shared clonotypes between healthy human individuals. TCRdb's table, derived via immunoSEQ multiplex PCR, lists solely in-frame clones and lacks some. The sample consists of about 2,500,000 clones, 85% to 95% of them appearing once. Sequencing was carried out using naive CD4+ T cells sorted from blood. Stated subset: CD45RA+ positively selected. The receptor set was obtained from a man younger than 30 in good health.

CDR3 amino acids: CASSSTGKETQYF. The CDR3 bases are TGTGCCAGCTCCTCGACAGGGAAAGAGACCCAGTACTTC. This chain uses TRBV18 with TRBJ2-5, with 7 bases aligning to TRBD1. V trimming: 6 bases; J trimming: 3 bases; junction bases outside the gene matches: 4. In germline, CDR1 is KGHSH, CDR2 LQKENI. This CDR3 spans 13 amino acids.

The chain combines TRBV15 with TRBJ2-3; D gene unclear. Trimming took off 5 bases at V and 3 bases at J, with 9 bases between the two ends. Germline V lookup: CDR1 LNHNV, CDR2 YYDKDF (reference sequence). The CDR3 covers 13 residues. As DNA, the CDR3 is TGTGCCACCAGCCTAGACCCAACAGATACGCAGTATTTT. This codes for CATSLDPTDTQYF.

The rearrangement uses TRBV6-4 and TRBJ1-1, with 10 positions matching TRBD1. The CDR3 is 15 residues long. Trimming took 6 bases from V and 1 from J; bases not matched to a gene: 5. CDR1 MRHNA and CDR2 SNTAGT come from the germline V gene. CDR3 region: CASSRTGGGNTEAFF. The CDR3 DNA follows: TGTGCCAGCAGCCGGACAGGGGGAGGGAACACTGAAGCTTTCTTT.

V gene TRBV5-6 combines with J gene TRBJ1-2; no clear D. Germline CDR1 SGHDT, CDR2 YYEEEE. V dropped 0 bases and J dropped 5 bases, with 11 bases sitting between them. The CDR3 extends over 14 amino acids. Here the CDR3 DNA reads TGTGCCAGCAGCTTGGGAGGAAATCCTTATGGCTACACCTTC. The encoded protein is CASSLGGNPYGYTF.

The chain links TRBV9 to TRBJ2-2; 10 bases are a match to TRBD2. CDR3 size: 16 residues. Germline-derived CDR1 and CDR2 are SGDLS and YYNGEE. The junction had 8 bases not matched to a gene; V was cut back by 3 bases and J by 6 bases. The CDR3 DNA is TGTGCCAGCAGCGCCTCTAGCGGGAGAATCCCCGGGGAGCTGTTTTTT. The encoded protein is CASSASSGRIPGELFF. Using reference TRBV9 and TRBJ2-2 for the parts outside the CDR3, the full variable domain is DSGVTQTPKHLITATGQRVTLRCSPRSGDLSVYWYQQSLDQGLQFLIQYYNGEERAKGNILERFSAQQFPDLHSELNLSSLELGDSALYFCASSASSGRIPGELFFGEGSRLTVL.

The gene calls are TRBV4-3 and TRBJ2-7; TRBD2 might be the D (6 bases). V lost 3 bases and J lost 4, with 10 bases in between. Germline lookup yields CDR1 LGHNA and CDR2 YSLEER. This CDR3 region has 13 residues. DNA of the CDR3: TGCGCCAGCAGCCATACTAGCATGTACGAGCAGTACTTC. This sequence encodes CASSHTSMYEQYF.

The chain recombines TRBV6-5 with TRBJ2-3; weak D call: TRBD2 (6 bases). The V end was cut by 2 bases, the J end by 7 bases, with 13 bases between. In germline, CDR1 is MNHEY, CDR2 SVGAGI. CDR3 length: 14 amino acids. CDR3 in DNA: TGTGCCAGCAGTTACGGGCGGGGCCCTTATACGCAGTATTTT. It specifies CASSYGRGPYTQYF.

J is TRBJ2-7 and V is TRBV10-3, with D perhaps matching TRBD2 (6 bases). V lost 2 bases and J lost 7, with 21 bases in between. The CDR3 length is 16 residues. Germline V gene data show CDR1 as ENHRY and CDR2 as SYGVKD. The CDR3 nucleotides are TGTGCCATCAGTGAGAGGTCTGGGACTTCCGCTTGGGAGCAGTACTTC. Protein sequence: CAISERSGTSAWEQYF.

This chain links TRBV7-2 with TRBJ1-2, with 7 bases fitting TRBD1. The junction had 7 bases not matched to a gene; V was cut back by 1 base and J by 5 bases. CDR1 and CDR2 from the germline V gene are SGHTA and FQGNSA. The CDR3 has 15 residues. Here the CDR3 reads CASSLEQGLGYGYTF. The CDR3 DNA follows: TGTGCCAGCAGCTTAGAACAGGGGCTGGGGTATGGCTACACCTTC. Variable domain in full (rest from reference TRBV7-2 and TRBJ1-2): GAGVSQSPSNKVTEKGKDVELRCDPISGHTALYWYRQSLGQGLEFLIYFQGNSAPDKSGLPSDRFSAERTGGSVSTLTIQRTQQEDSAVYLCASSLEQGLGYGYTFGSGTRLTVV.

About this clone: Other DNA variants within this sample encode the same CDR3. This rearrangement joins TRBV6-5 to TRBJ2-7; D is unclear. The CDR3 sequence is 14 residues long. With 2 bases removed from V and 2 bases from J, the gap between germline ends came to 10 bases. Germline CDR1 and CDR2: MNHEY and SVGAGI. The CDR3 loop is CASSYTRGPYEQYF. CDR3 sequence (DNA): TGTGCCAGCAGTTACACCCGCGGCCCCTACGAGCAGTACTTC.

This clone appeared once. V gene TRBV5-1 combines with J gene TRBJ1-2, with D tentatively TRBD1 (5 bases). V shed 4 bases and J shed 3 bases, with 28 bases lying between them. Germline-derived CDR1 and CDR2 are SGHRS and YFSETQ. The CDR3 consists of 19 residues. In DNA, the CDR3 is TGCGCCAGCAGCGCAGCCTCCCGGGGCCTTCTAGGAGATGACTATGGCTACACCTTC. This encodes CASSAASRGLLGDDYGYTF.

Remarks on this clone: Other DNA variants within this sample encode the same CDR3. The V and J genes are TRBV27 and TRBJ1-5, with D tentatively TRBD1 (6 bases). Germline V gives CDR1 MNHEY, CDR2 SMNVEV (reference sequence). V lost 2 bases and J lost 3, with 8 bases in between. CDR3 size: 14 residues. The CDR3 sequence is CASSLTGPNQPQHF. The DNA for the CDR3 is TGTGCCAGCAGTTTAACAGGGCCCAATCAGCCCCAGCATTTT.

This chain connects TRBV7-9 to TRBJ1-1; the D gene is possibly TRBD1 (6 bases). The CDR3 extends over 13 amino acids. The germline V gene encodes CDR1 SEHNR and CDR2 FQNEAQ (reference sequence). Trimming shortened V by 5 bases and J by 4 bases, and 11 bases separated the two germline ends. As DNA, the CDR3 is TGTGCCAGCAGCGGTACAGGGACCACTGAAGCTTTCTTT. It is translated as CASSGTGTTEAFF.

For this clone: Other DNA sequences in this sample translate to the same CDR3. V is TRBV28 and J is TRBJ1-1, with D maybe TRBD1 (5 bases). Germline V gene lookup returns CDR1 MDHEN and CDR2 SYDVKM. Trimming pared 4 bases from V and 1 base from J, leaving 13 bases between. The CDR3 runs 15 residues. The CDR3 here is CASSSPGQGNTEAFF. CDR3 sequence (DNA): TGTGCCAGCAGTTCCCCCGGTCAGGGGAACACTGAAGCTTTCTTT.

This clone was recorded only once. Other DNA sequences in the sample encode the same CDR3. The rearrangement uses TRBV7-2 and TRBJ1-1, with D unresolved. The germline CDR1 and CDR2 sequences are SGHTA and FQGNSA. The CDR3 consists of 13 residues. Trimming shortened V by 5 bases and J by 1 base, and 8 bases separated the two germline ends. The CDR3 DNA reads TGTGCCAGCAGCCTCGGCACGAACACTGAAGCTTTCTTT. This encodes CASSLGTNTEAFF.

Comment on this clone: The same CDR3 arises from other DNA sequences in this sample as well. This chain connects TRBV28 to TRBJ1-4; 11 bases are shared with TRBD1. J lost 6 bases, V lost 4 bases, and 4 bases had no gene match. Germline lookup yields CDR1 MDHEN and CDR2 SYDVKM. The CDR3 consists of 15 residues. The CDR3 nucleotides are TGTGCCAGCAGTTCGCCGGGACAGGGGGATGAAAAACTGTTTTTT. It codes for CASSSPGQGDEKLFF.

This rearrangement joins TRBV5-1 to TRBJ2-5; D is possibly TRBD2 (6 bases). Deletions cut 2 bases from V and 5 bases from J, with 16 bases between. Germline lookup yields CDR1 SGHRS and CDR2 YFSETQ. This CDR3 region has 15 residues. The CDR3 DNA follows: TGCGCCAGCAGCTTTAGCGGAGGATCGTCCGAGACCCAGTACTTC. Its protein product is CASSFSGGSSETQYF. The full variable domain, with the rest looked up from reference TRBV5-1 and TRBJ2-5, is KAGVTQTPRYLIKTRGQQVTLSCSPISGHRSVSWYQQTPGQGLQFLFEYFSETQRNKGNFPGRFSGRQFSNSRSEMNVSTLELGDSALYLCASSFSGGSSETQYFGPGTRLLVL.

The chain is built from TRBV19 and TRBJ2-3; a possible D gene is TRBD2 (6 bases). The CDR3 covers 13 residues. The germline CDR1 and CDR2 sequences are LNHDA and SQIVND (reference sequence). Trimming shortened V by 6 bases and J by 7 bases, and 14 bases separated the two germline ends. The CDR3 region has the DNA TGTGCCAGTAGGACCAGGGAGGCGAATACGCAGTATTTT. This sequence encodes CASRTREANTQYF.

Concerning this clone itself: Other DNA sequences in the sample encode the same CDR3. V is TRBV5-1 and J is TRBJ2-1; TRBD1 aligns across 7 bases. The CDR3 length is 14 residues. Germline assignment: CDR1 SGHRS and CDR2 YFSETQ. Trimming removed 4 bases from V and 4 bases from J; junction bases left unmatched: 5. CDR3 coding DNA: TGCGCCAGCAGCCCGGGACAGACTTACAATGAGCAGTTCTTC. Its translation: CASSPGQTYNEQFF.

The chain employs TRBV30 and TRBJ1-2, with 7 bases aligning to TRBD1. In germline, CDR1 is GTSNPN, CDR2 SVGIG (reference sequence). V trimming: 1 base; J trimming: 7 bases; junction bases outside the gene matches: 3. The CDR3 totals 12 residues. DNA for the CDR3: TGTGCCTGGAGTGGAGGGGGCCTTGGCTACACCTTC. It yields the protein CAWSGGGLGYTF.

V is TRBV10-3 and J is TRBJ2-5; 9 bases agree with TRBD2. V dropped 2 bases and J dropped 1; count of bases not matched to a gene: 2. The CDR3 is 15 residues long. Germline V gene data show CDR1 as ENHRY and CDR2 as SYGVKD. The CDR3 sequence is CAISEPGLAQETQYF. CDR3 nucleotide sequence: TGTGCCATCAGTGAGCCGGGACTAGCCCAAGAGACCCAGTACTTC.

J is TRBJ2-3 and V is TRBV10-1; D is possibly TRBD2 (6 bases). Deletions cut 0 bases from V and 2 bases from J, with 12 bases between. Germline CDR1 and CDR2: WNHNN and SYGVQD (reference sequence). This CDR3 is 16 amino acids long. The CDR3 DNA sequence: TGCGCCAGCAGTGAGTCGATAGCGGTTCTCACAGATACGCAGTATTTT. Its protein is CASSESIAVLTDTQYF.

V and J are TRBV5-1 and TRBJ2-3; D is perhaps TRBD1 or TRBD2 (5 bases each). CDR1 and CDR2 (germline): SGHRS, YFSETQ. This CDR3 has 11 amino acids. With 5 bases removed from V and 15 bases from J, the gap between germline ends came to 16 bases. As DNA, the CDR3 is TGCGCCAGCAGTCCGGGGACCGCGCTTTATTTT. This gives the protein CASSPGTALYF.